This T cell receptor beta chain comes out of a study of monozygotic twins with inflammatory bowel disease. The CDR3 contains 14 residues. Germline CDR1 and CDR2: KGHSH and LQKENI. Reanalyzing the 5' RACE reads, TCRdb keeps one entry per CDR3 protein, without DNA. Seen in this sample are 150,000 to 200,000 distinct CDR3 sequences; the ten most common clones hold 6.5% to 9%. The rearrangement joins TRBV18 to TRBJ2-5; TCRdb gives TRBD1 as the D gene, but with no DNA this cannot be confirmed. This receptor was identified in a human donor with ulcerative colitis or Crohn's disease, or a healthy co-twin of an affected twin (not recorded which). Sequenced sample: blood. CDR3 region: CASSPRVGEETQYF.